This entry is about one TCR beta chain. One base away lies a much larger clone, so this may be a sequencing read error. This entry is derived from a study of shared clonotypes between healthy human individuals. Looked up from germline, CDR1 is ENHRY and CDR2 is SYGVKD. This CDR3 region has 15 residues. Across several immunoSEQ plates, the genomic DNA of each subset was split evenly. Using immunoSEQ multiplex PCR, the repertoire was profiled, and TCRdb retains in-frame clones only, with some absent. The sample lists about 1.1 million clones, approximately 80% occurring once. The receptor was isolated from a young man in good health. Some clones in this sample may be carry-over from other donors' samples. The sequenced sample was memory CD4+ T cells from PBMCs. Subset: CD45RA-negative fraction. V is TRBV10-3 and J is TRBJ2-1, with 13 bases aligning to TRBD2. CDR3 nucleotide sequence: TGTGCCACGCGGACTAGCGGGAGCTCCTGCAATGAGCAGTTCTTC. Amino acid sequence: CATRTSGSSCNEQFF.